This TCR beta chain was captured by sequencing in a study of blood T cell repertoires in COVID-19. With 1 base removed from V and 8 bases from J, the gap between germline ends came to 15 bases. The CDR3 has 15 residues. Per germline, CDR1 SGHDN and CDR2 FVKESK. Here immunoSEQ multiplex PCR was the method, and the copy in TCRdb shows in-frame clones only, minus some. The data contain approximately 380,000 clones, approximately 89% of them seen just once; the ten biggest clones take up around 0.86%. Cohorts were assigned according to the clinical history that participants reported. Sequenced: PBMCs or T cells enriched from blood (not recorded which). This receptor was identified in a woman in her thirties or forties who had been exposed to COVID-19. This sequence joins TRBV14 and TRBJ2-1, with D unresolved. The CDR3 sequence: CASSQGVSQSDEQFF. In nucleotides, the CDR3 is TGTGCCAGCAGCCAAGGGGTATCCCAGAGCGATGAGCAGTTCTTC.